One and the same sample provided the 5 T cell receptor beta chains below, sequenced in a study of blood T cells in healthy people across ages. Sample-barcoded 5' priming and a J-beta primer mix drove a second PCR of roughly 6 to 12 cycles. Using its own MiXCR run on the 5' RACE reads, TCRdb lists one record per CDR3 protein. This repertoire shows roughly 500,000 distinct CDR3 sequences, 25% to 30% found once; its top ten account for under 20%. The sequencing input was blood. These receptors were taken from a woman in her seventies in good health.

This clonotype was counted between two and nine times. The V call is TRBV9, the J call TRBJ1-4, with D uncertain. This CDR3 comprises 14 residues. The V end lost 0 bases, the J end lost 6 bases, and 9 bases lay between the germline ends. Germline V gives CDR1 SGDLS, CDR2 YYNGEE. CDR3 nucleotide sequence: TGTGCCAGCAGCGTAGGCTACGGCTATGAAAAACTGTTTTTT. Translation gives CASSVGYGYEKLFF.

The J gene is TRBJ2-5, the V gene TRBV20-1; 7 positions match TRBD2. Judging by the DNA end, TRBJ2-1 fits better; the J call may be wrong. This CDR3 comprises 16 residues. Per germline, CDR1 DFQATT and CDR2 SNEGSKA (reference sequence). The CDR3 DNA is TGCAGTGCAAGGACCGGTGGGGGGGGTCCCTTAAATGAGCAGTTCTTC. Protein product: CSARTGGGGPLNEQFF.

This clonotype was observed a few times. A junction end diverges from the germline sequence, so it may reflect a read error. The J gene is TRBJ1-5, the V gene TRBV7-2, with 7 nucleotides matching TRBD1. The V gene's germline CDR1 is SGHTA and CDR2 FQGNSA. The CDR3 contains 16 residues. The CDR3 coding sequence is TGTGCCAGCAGCCTTAGTGTAGGGGGCTCGGGTCAGCCCCAGTGTTTT. Encoded protein: CASSLSVGGSGQPQCF.

This rearrangement joins TRBV7-2 to TRBJ2-7, with D unclear. Germline CDR1 and CDR2: SGHTA and FQGNSA. This CDR3 is built from 12 residues. The ends were cut back, 9 bases at V and 3 bases at J, with 12 bases in the middle. The CDR3 is CASSGVYYEQYF. The CDR3, as DNA: TGTGCCAGTAGTGGAGTCTACTACGAGCAGTACTTC. Supplemented by reference TRBV7-2 and TRBJ2-7, the full variable domain reads GAGVSQSPSNKVTEKGKDVELRCDPISGHTALYWYRQSLGQGLEFLIYFQGNSAPDKSGLPSDRFSAERTGGSVSTLTIQRTQQEDSAVYLCASSGVYYEQYFGPGTRLTVT.

There are a few counts of this clonotype. This rearrangement joins TRBV5-1 to TRBJ1-3; D is perhaps TRBD1 (6 bases). Trimming stripped 1 base from V and 4 bases from J, with 15 bases between. The germline CDR1 and CDR2 sequences are SGHRS and YFSETQ. The CDR3 is 16 amino acids. The CDR3 DNA reads TGCGCCAGCAGCTTGCCAACAGGGACGACCGGAAACACCATATATTTT. As protein: CASSLPTGTTGNTIYF.